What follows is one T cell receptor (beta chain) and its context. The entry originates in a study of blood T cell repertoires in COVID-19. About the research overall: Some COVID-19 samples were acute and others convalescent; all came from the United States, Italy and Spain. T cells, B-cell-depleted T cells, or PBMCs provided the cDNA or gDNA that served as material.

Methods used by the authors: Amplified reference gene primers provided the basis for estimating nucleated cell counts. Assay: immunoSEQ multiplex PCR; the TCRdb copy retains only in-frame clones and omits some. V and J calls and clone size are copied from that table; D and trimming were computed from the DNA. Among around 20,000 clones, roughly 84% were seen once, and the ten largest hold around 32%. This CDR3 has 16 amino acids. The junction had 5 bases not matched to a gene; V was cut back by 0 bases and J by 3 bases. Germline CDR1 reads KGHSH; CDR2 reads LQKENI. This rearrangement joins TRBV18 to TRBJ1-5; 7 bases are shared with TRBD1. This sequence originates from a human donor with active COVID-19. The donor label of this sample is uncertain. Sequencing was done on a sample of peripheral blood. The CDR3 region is CASSPPGGQSNQPQHF. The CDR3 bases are TGTGCCAGCTCACCACCGGGGGGACAGTCCAATCAGCCCCAGCATTTT. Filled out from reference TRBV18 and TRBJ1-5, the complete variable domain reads NAGVMQNPRHLVRRRGQEARLRCSPMKGHSHVYWYRQLPEEGLKFMVYLQKENIIDESGMPKERFSAEFPKEGPSILRIQQVVRGDSAAYFCASSPPGGQSNQPQHFGDGTRLSIL.